The 23 T cell receptor beta chains listed next were all sequenced from one sample in a study of blood T cell repertoires in COVID-19. Clones were read by immunoSEQ multiplex PCR, and TCRdb kept only the in-frame ones, dropping some. The table includes around 70,000 clones, 82% detected once. Sequencing input: peripheral blood. These receptors were obtained from a man aged 55-75 years with acute or convalescent COVID-19.

This clone was seen just once. This chain links TRBV6-5 with TRBJ2-3; 10 bases are shared with TRBD1. CDR1 and CDR2 (germline): MNHEY, SVGAGI. J was trimmed by 3 bases and V by 3 bases; bases with no gene match: 6. The CDR3 is 16 residues long. This CDR3 reads CASSYVKGQGTDTQYF. The CDR3 DNA reads as TGTGCCAGCAGTTATGTAAAGGGACAGGGGACAGATACGCAGTATTTT.

This rearrangement joins TRBV9 to TRBJ2-1; 12 bases are a match to TRBD2. The CDR3 consists of 17 residues. From germline, CDR1 is SGDLS and CDR2 YYNGEE. The J segment lost 7 bases and the V segment lost 4 bases, leaving 12 bases of the junction unmatched. As DNA, the CDR3 is TGTGCCAGCAGCTTTCAACCTAGCGGGGGGGCCCTGAATGAGCAGTTCTTC. Protein: CASSFQPSGGALNEQFF. Together with reference TRBV9 and TRBJ2-1, the CDR3 gives the full variable domain: DSGVTQTPKHLITATGQRVTLRCSPRSGDLSVYWYQQSLDQGLQFLIQYYNGEERAKGNILERFSAQQFPDLHSELNLSSLELGDSALYFCASSFQPSGGALNEQFFGPGTRLTVL.

The chain employs TRBV7-2 and TRBJ2-1; 11 bases map to TRBD1. This CDR3 spans 14 amino acids. Germline assignment: CDR1 SGHTA and CDR2 FQGNSA. The V gene end was trimmed by 5 bases and the J gene end by 9 bases; junction bases not matched to a gene: 6. CDR3 residues: CASSEGQGASEQFF. CDR3 nucleotides: TGTGCCAGCAGCGAAGGACAGGGGGCGAGTGAGCAGTTCTTC.

This chain links TRBV15 with TRBJ1-3; 11 bases match TRBD1. Germline CDR1 is LNHNV and CDR2 is YYDKDF (reference sequence). J gave up 0 bases and V 5 bases, and 3 bases lay outside the gene matches. The length of the CDR3 is 16 residues. The CDR3 loop is CATSGTGGSSGNTIYF. CDR3 DNA sequence: TGTGCCACCAGCGGGACAGGGGGGAGCTCTGGAAACACCATATATTTT.

This chain links TRBV14 with TRBJ1-2; no clear D. Germline V gene lookup returns CDR1 SGHDN and CDR2 FVKESK. The CDR3 is 13 residues long. V was clipped by 2 bases and J by 8 bases, with 12 bases between them. The CDR3 loop is CASSQPRSSGYTF. For the CDR3, the DNA is TGTGCCAGCAGCCAACCTCGGAGTAGCGGCTACACCTTC.

This clone was seen a few times. The rearrangement links TRBV6-1 to TRBJ1-2, with 8 nucleotides matching TRBD1. In germline, CDR1 is MNHNS, CDR2 SASEGT. V lost 2 bases, J lost 3 bases, and 5 bases stayed unmatched. This CDR3 contains 15 residues. The DNA of the CDR3 is TGTGCCAGCAGTGAATCAGCAGGGGGCTACTATGGCTACACCTTC. The encoded protein is CASSESAGGYYGYTF.

The rearrangement uses TRBV6-5 and TRBJ1-2; D is uncertain. V was shortened by 7 bases and J by 4 bases, with 16 bases between the two germline ends. Per the germline V gene, CDR1 is MNHEY and CDR2 is SVGAGI. The CDR3 has 14 amino acids. CDR3 sequence: CASTTHRFPYGYTF. In DNA, the CDR3 is TGTGCCAGCACCACTCACCGGTTCCCCTATGGCTACACCTTC.

This chain joins TRBV4-3 and TRBJ2-3; 12 nucleotides line up with TRBD1. After removal of 1 base from V and 8 bases from J, the junction contained 10 bases not matched to a gene. This CDR3 spans 17 amino acids. Looked up from germline, CDR1 is LGHNA and CDR2 is YSLEER. CDR3 nucleotide sequence: TGCGCCAGCAGCCAAGGTCTGGGACAGGGGGCTGTCGGTACGCAGTATTTT. The encoded protein is CASSQGLGQGAVGTQYF.

The gene calls are TRBV19 and TRBJ2-5; D might be TRBD1 (6 bases). V gave up 2 bases and J gave up 1 base, with 14 bases separating them. The germline V gene encodes CDR1 LNHDA and CDR2 SQIVND (reference sequence). The CDR3 length is 16 residues. The CDR3 DNA sequence: TGTGCCAGTAGTATAAGGGGTCAGACAGGCCAAGAGACCCAGTACTTC. Protein sequence: CASSIRGQTGQETQYF. Variable domain in full (rest from reference TRBV19 and TRBJ2-5): DGGITQSPKYLFRKEGQNVTLSCEQNLNHDAMYWYRQDPGQGLRLIYYSQIVNDFQKGDIAEGYSVSREKKESFPLTVTSAQKNPTAFYLCASSIRGQTGQETQYFGPGTRLLVL.

J is TRBJ1-6 and V is TRBV2; 7 bases match TRBD1. V trimming: 4 bases; J trimming: 7 bases; junction bases outside the gene matches: 7. The CDR3 extends over 15 amino acids. CDR1 and CDR2 from the germline V gene are SNHLY and FYNNEI. CDR3 DNA: TGTGCCAGCAGTGTGACAGGGAGATGGAATTCACCCCTCCACTTT. Protein: CASSVTGRWNSPLHF.

This chain joins TRBV5-6 and TRBJ1-3, with TRBD1 matching 12 bases. The CDR3 contains 18 residues. J lost 3 bases, V lost 3 bases, and 10 bases had no gene match. Per the germline V gene, CDR1 is SGHDT and CDR2 is YYEEEE. The CDR3 nucleotides are TGTGCCAGCAGCTCATTACCCGGGACAGGGGGCGGTGGAAACACCATATATTTT. Its translation is CASSSLPGTGGGGNTIYF. Looking up the rest from reference TRBV5-6 and TRBJ1-3 gives the full variable domain: DAGVTQSPTHLIKTRGQQVTLRCSPKSGHDTVSWYQQALGQGPQFIFQYYEEEERQRGNFPDRFSGHQFPNYSSELNVNALLLGDSALYLCASSSLPGTGGGGNTIYFGEGSWLTVV.

This chain joins TRBV6-5 and TRBJ2-1, with 8 positions matching TRBD2. V trimming: 7 bases; J trimming: 8 bases; junction bases outside the gene matches: 10. Germline CDR1 is MNHEY and CDR2 is SVGAGI. This CDR3 spans 14 amino acids. The CDR3: CASKSPGGGDEQFF. In DNA form, the CDR3 reads TGTGCCAGCAAGAGTCCCGGGGGGGGCGATGAGCAGTTCTTC.

The rearrangement uses TRBV11-3 and TRBJ1-1, with 7 bases identical to TRBD1. This CDR3 has 17 residues. Germline CDR1 reads SGHNT; CDR2 reads YENEEA. The V gene end was trimmed by 5 bases and the J gene end by 9 bases; junction bases not matched to a gene: 21. The CDR3 loop reads CASSLNPGTVEGLKAFF. CDR3 coding DNA: TGTGCCAGCAGCCTTAACCCAGGGACAGTTGAAGGGCTGAAAGCTTTCTTT.

This chain joins TRBV18 and TRBJ1-1, with D unresolved. This CDR3 has 12 amino acids. Germline V lookup: CDR1 KGHSH, CDR2 LQKENI. V was shortened by 3 bases and J by 1 base, with 3 bases between the two germline ends. The CDR3 region has the DNA TGTGCCAGCTCACCCTGGAACACTGAAGCTTTCTTT. It is translated as CASSPWNTEAFF.

This chain uses TRBV5-4 with TRBJ1-1; 8 bases are shared with TRBD1. The CDR3 totals 13 residues. V shed 4 bases and J 11 bases; nucleotides not matched to a gene: 10. Germline CDR1 is SGHNT and CDR2 is YYREEE (reference sequence). The CDR3 sequence is CASSGGQGRSAFF. The CDR3 DNA follows: TGTGCCAGCAGCGGAGGACAGGGCCGATCGGCTTTCTTT.

The V call is TRBV6-2 or TRBV6-3, the J call TRBJ1-5; 7 nucleotides agree with TRBD1. Germline V lookup: CDR1 MNHEY, CDR2 SVGEGT. The V segment lost 5 bases and the J segment 11 bases; nucleotides outside the gene matches: 12. There are 14 residues in the CDR3. CDR3 nucleotides: TGTGCCAGCAGTGACGGACAGGTCATGGAGACCCAGCATTTT. It specifies CASSDGQVMETQHF.

The chain carries TRBV7-8 and TRBJ2-5; D is ambiguous. CDR1 is SGHVS and CDR2 is FQNEAQ in the germline V gene. The ends were cut back, 0 bases at V and 2 bases at J, with 10 bases in the middle. There are 15 residues in the CDR3. The CDR3 DNA sequence: TGTGCCAGCAGCTTAGCTTTCGCAGGTCAAGAGACCCAGTACTTC. As protein: CASSLAFAGQETQYF.

This clone was observed once. The chain carries TRBV12-3 or TRBV12-4 and TRBJ1-6; D uncertain. The CDR3 loop spans 13 amino acids. Trimming pared 3 bases from V and 11 bases from J, leaving 11 bases between. The CDR3, as DNA: TGTGCCAGCAGTTTGTCGGGGAGGGCACCCCTCCACTTT. Translated, it gives CASSLSGRAPLHF.

V is TRBV7-9 and J is TRBJ1-1; 8 nucleotides line up with TRBD1. The CDR3 loop spans 15 amino acids. Germline CDR1 SEHNR, CDR2 FQNEAQ (reference sequence). J lost 1 base, V lost 5 bases, and 6 bases had no gene match. The CDR3 DNA follows: TGTGCCAGCAGCACCCTGACAGGGGAGAACACTGAAGCTTTCTTT. This encodes CASSTLTGENTEAFF.

In DNA, the CDR3 is TGTGCCAGCAGTTTAAGGGGTAGGGCCGGGGCCAACGTCCTGACTTTC. It is translated as CASSLRGRAGANVLTF. V gene TRBV27 combines with J gene TRBJ2-6; tentative D call: TRBD1 (5 bases). The ends were cut back, 2 bases at V and 4 bases at J, with 12 bases in the middle. The CDR3 totals 16 residues. Per the germline V gene, CDR1 is MNHEY and CDR2 is SMNVEV (reference sequence).

This chain links TRBV30 with TRBJ1-6, with 8 bases that match TRBD1. The CDR3 loop spans 13 amino acids. V shed 4 bases, J shed 10 bases, and the junction held 6 bases outside the gene matches. The germline V gene has CDR1 GTSNPN and CDR2 SVGIG (reference sequence). The DNA for the CDR3 is TGTGCCTGGATCAGGGGGCAGGGATCACCCCTCCACTTT. Translation: CAWIRGQGSPLHF.

This clone was found once. V usage is TRBV27 and J usage is TRBJ1-5; D not certain. Per germline, CDR1 MNHEY and CDR2 SMNVEV (reference sequence). CDR3 length equals 13 residues. The V end lost 6 bases, the J end lost 5 bases, and 11 bases lay between the germline ends. In DNA, the CDR3 is TGTGCCAGCAGGGTACACGGGGATCAGCCCCAGCATTTT. Its protein is CASRVHGDQPQHF.

The chain recombines TRBV18 with TRBJ2-1, with TRBD1 identical over 8 bases. The J segment lost 0 bases and the V segment lost 4 bases, leaving 5 bases of the junction unmatched. Germline-derived CDR1 and CDR2 are KGHSH and LQKENI. The CDR3 has 16 residues. The CDR3 sequence: CASSRNRGNSYNEQFF. The CDR3 DNA reads TGTGCCAGCTCACGCAACAGGGGGAACTCCTACAATGAGCAGTTCTTC.